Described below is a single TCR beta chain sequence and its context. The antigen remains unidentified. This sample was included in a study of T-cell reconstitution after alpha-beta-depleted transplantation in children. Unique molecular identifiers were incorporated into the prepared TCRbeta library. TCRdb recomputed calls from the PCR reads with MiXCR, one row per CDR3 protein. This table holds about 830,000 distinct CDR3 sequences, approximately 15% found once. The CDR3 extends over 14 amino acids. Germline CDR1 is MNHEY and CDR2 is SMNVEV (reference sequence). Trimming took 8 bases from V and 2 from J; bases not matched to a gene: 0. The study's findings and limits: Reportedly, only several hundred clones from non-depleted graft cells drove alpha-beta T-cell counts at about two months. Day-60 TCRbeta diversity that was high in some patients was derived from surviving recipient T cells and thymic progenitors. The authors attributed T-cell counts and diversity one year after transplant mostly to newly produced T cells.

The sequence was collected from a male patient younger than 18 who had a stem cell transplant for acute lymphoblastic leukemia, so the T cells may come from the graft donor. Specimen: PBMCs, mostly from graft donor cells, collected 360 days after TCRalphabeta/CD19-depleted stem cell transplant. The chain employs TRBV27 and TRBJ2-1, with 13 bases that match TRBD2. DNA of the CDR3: TGTGCCAGCGGACTAGCGGGAGCCTACAATGAGCAGTTCTTC. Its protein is CASGLAGAYNEQFF.